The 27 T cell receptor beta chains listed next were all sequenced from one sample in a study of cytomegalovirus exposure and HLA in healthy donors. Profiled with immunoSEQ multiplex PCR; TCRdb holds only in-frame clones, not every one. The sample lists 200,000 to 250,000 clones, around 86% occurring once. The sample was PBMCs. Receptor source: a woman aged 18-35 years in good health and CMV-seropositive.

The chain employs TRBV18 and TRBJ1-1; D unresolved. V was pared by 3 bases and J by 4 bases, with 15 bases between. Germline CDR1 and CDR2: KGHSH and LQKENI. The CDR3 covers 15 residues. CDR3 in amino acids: CASSPEGRLRTEAFF. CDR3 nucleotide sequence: TGTGCCAGCTCACCGGAGGGTCGTCTTCGCACTGAAGCTTTCTTT.

The CDR3 region has the DNA TGCGCCAGCAGCACATCGGACAGGCTAGCCAAAAACATTCAGTACTTC. Residues: CASSTSDRLAKNIQYF. The V call is TRBV4-1, the J call TRBJ2-4; 7 positions agree with TRBD1. Germline V gene sequence: CDR1 MGHRA, CDR2 YSYEKL. The CDR3 contains 16 residues. The ends lost 5 bases at V and 0 bases at J; junction bases unmatched: 7.

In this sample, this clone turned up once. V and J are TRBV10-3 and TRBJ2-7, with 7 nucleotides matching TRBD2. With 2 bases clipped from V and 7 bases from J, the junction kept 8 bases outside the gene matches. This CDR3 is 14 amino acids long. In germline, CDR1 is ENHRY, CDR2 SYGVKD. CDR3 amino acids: CAISEVAGVGEQYF. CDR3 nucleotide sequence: TGTGCCATCAGTGAGGTTGCGGGAGTAGGGGAGCAGTACTTC.

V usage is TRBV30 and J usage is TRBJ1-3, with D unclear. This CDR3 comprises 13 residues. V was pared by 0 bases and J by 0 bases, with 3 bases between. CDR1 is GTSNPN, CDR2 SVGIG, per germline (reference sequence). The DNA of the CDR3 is TGTGCCTGGAGTGTAGCCTCTGGAAACACCATATATTTT. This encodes CAWSVASGNTIYF.

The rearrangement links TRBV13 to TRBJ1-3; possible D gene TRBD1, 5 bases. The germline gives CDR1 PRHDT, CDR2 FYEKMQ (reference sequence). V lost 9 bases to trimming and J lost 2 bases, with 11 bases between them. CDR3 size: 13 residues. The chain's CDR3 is CASTMGPGNTIYF. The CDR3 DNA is TGTGCCAGTACGATGGGGCCTGGAAACACCATATATTTT.

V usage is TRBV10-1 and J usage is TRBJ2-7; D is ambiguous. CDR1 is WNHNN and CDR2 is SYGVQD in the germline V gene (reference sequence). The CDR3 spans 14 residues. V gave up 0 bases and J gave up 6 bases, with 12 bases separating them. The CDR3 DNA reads TGCGCCAGCAGTGAGTCGACTCCCCGGAGCGAGCAGTACTTC. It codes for CASSESTPRSEQYF.

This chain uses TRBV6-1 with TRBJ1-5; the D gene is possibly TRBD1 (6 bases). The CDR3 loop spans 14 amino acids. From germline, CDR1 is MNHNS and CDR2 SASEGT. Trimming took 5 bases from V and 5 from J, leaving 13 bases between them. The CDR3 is CASSRDIRDQPQHF. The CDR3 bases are TGTGCCAGCAGTAGGGACATAAGGGATCAGCCCCAGCATTTT.

The CDR3 is CASSVSYSGTYEQYF. CDR3 DNA: TGTGCCAGCAGCGTCTCCTATAGCGGGACCTACGAGCAGTACTTC. The chain carries TRBV9 and TRBJ2-7; TRBD2 matches 8 bases. The CDR3 totals 15 residues. Germline V gene data show CDR1 as SGDLS and CDR2 as YYNGEE. The junction had 6 bases not matched to a gene; V was cut back by 2 bases and J by 2 bases.

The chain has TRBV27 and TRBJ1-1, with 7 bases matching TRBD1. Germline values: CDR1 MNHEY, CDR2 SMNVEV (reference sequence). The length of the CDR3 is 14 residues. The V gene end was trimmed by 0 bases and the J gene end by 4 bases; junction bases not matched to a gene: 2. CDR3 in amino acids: CASSLSAGGTEAFF. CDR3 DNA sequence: TGTGCCAGCAGTTTATCGGCAGGGGGCACTGAAGCTTTCTTT.

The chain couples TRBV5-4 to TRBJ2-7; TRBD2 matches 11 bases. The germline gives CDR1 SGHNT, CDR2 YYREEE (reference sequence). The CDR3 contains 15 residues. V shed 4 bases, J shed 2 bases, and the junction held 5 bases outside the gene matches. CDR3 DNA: TGTGCCAGCAGCAAACTAGCGGGAGCTGCCTACGAGCAGTACTTC. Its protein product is CASSKLAGAAYEQYF.

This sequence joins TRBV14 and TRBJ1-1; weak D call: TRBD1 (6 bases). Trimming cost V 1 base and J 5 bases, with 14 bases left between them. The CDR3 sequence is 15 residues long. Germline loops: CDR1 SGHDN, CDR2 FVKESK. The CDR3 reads CASSQARQAKTEAFF. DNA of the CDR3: TGTGCCAGCAGCCAAGCTCGACAGGCGAAGACTGAAGCTTTCTTT.

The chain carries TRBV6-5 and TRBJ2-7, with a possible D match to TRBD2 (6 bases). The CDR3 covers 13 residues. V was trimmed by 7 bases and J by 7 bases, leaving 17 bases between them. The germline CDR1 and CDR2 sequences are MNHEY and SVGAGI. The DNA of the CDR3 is TGTGCCAGCACCAGGACGGGGAGGATGGAGCAGTACTTC. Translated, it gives CASTRTGRMEQYF.

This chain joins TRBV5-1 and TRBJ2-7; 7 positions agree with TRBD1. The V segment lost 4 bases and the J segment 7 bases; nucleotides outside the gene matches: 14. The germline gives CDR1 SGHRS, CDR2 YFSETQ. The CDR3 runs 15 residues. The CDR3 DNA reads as TGCGCCAGCAGCCCCTTGGACAGGCTCCCCGGAGAGCAGTACTTC. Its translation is CASSPLDRLPGEQYF.

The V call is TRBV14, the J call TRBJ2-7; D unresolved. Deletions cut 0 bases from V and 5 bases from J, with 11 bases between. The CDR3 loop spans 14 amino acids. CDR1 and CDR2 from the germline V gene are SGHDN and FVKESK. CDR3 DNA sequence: TGTGCCAGCAGCCAAGATCCCAATTTTGACGAGCAGTACTTC. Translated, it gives CASSQDPNFDEQYF.

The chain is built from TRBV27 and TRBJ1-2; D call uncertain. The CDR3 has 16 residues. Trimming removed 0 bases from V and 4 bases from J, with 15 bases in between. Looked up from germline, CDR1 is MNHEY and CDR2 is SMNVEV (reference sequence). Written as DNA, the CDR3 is TGTGCCAGCAGTTTATCCCCCCACAGCCTTGGCTATGGCTACACCTTC. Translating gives CASSLSPHSLGYGYTF.

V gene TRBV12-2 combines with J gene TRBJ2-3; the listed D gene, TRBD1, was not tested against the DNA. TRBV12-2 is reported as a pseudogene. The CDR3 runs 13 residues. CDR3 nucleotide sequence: TGTGCAAGGGGACAGAGGGTATCAGATACGCAGTATTTT. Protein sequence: CARGQRVSDTQYF.

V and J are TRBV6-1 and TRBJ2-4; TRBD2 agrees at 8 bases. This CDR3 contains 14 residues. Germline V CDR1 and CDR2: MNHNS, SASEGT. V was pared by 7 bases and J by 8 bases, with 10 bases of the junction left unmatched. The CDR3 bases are TGTGCCAGCACCGCCGGGGGGGGGCGGGACATTCAGTACTTC. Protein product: CASTAGGGRDIQYF.

The CDR3 sequence is CASSDYMDRNSYEQYF. For the CDR3, the DNA is TGTGCCAGCAGTGATTATATGGACAGGAACTCCTACGAGCAGTACTTC. The chain has TRBV6-1 and TRBJ2-7; TRBD1 agrees at 7 bases. CDR1 and CDR2 from the germline V gene are MNHNS and SASEGT. The V segment lost 3 bases and the J segment 0 bases; nucleotides outside the gene matches: 8. The CDR3 sequence is 16 residues long.

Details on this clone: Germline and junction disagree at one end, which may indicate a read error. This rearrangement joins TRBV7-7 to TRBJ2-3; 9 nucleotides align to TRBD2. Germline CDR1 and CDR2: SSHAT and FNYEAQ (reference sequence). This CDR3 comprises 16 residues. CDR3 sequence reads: CASSSGTSRLTDTQYF. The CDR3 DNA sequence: TGTGCTAGCAGCTCGGGGACTAGCCGTCTCACAGATACGCAGTATTTT. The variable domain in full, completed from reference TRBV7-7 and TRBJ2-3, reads GAGVSQSPRYKVTKRGQDVTLRCDPISSHATLYWYQQALGQGPEFLTYFNYEAQPDKSGLPSDRFSAERPEGSISTLTIQRTEQRDSAMYRCASSSGTSRLTDTQYFGPGTRLTVL.

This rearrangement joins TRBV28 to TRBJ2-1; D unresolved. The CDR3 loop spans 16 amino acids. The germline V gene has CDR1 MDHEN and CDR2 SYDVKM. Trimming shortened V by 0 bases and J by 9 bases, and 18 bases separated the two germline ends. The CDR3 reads CASSLCSHGLSCEQFF. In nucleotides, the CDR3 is TGTGCCAGCAGTTTATGCTCCCACGGTCTATCGTGTGAGCAGTTCTTC.

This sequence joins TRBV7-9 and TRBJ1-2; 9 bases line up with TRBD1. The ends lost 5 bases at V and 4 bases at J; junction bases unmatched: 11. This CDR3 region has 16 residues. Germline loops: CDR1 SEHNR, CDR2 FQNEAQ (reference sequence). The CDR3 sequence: CASSHTGGARVYGYTF. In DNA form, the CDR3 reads TGTGCCAGCAGCCATACAGGGGGCGCGAGAGTCTATGGCTACACCTTC.

CDR3: CASSLGRESTESNQPQHF. The CDR3 coding sequence is TGTGCCAGCAGTTTAGGGCGGGAAAGTACCGAGAGTAATCAGCCCCAGCATTTT. This chain uses TRBV27 with TRBJ1-5, with D uncertain. Per the germline V gene, CDR1 is MNHEY and CDR2 is SMNVEV (reference sequence). CDR3 length equals 18 residues. The V end was cut by 2 bases, the J end by 4 bases, with 21 bases between.

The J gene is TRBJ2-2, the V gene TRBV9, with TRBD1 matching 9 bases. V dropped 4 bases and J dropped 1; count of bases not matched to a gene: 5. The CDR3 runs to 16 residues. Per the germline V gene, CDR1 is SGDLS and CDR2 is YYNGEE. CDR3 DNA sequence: TGTGCCAGCAGCACCCGACAGGGGGGGAACACCGGGGAGCTGTTTTTT. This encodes CASSTRQGGNTGELFF.

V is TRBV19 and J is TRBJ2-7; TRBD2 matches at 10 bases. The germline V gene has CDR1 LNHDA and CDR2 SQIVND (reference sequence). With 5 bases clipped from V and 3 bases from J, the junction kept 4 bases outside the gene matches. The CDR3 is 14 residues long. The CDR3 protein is CASSASGRNYEQYF. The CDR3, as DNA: TGTGCCAGTAGTGCTAGCGGGAGAAACTACGAGCAGTACTTC.

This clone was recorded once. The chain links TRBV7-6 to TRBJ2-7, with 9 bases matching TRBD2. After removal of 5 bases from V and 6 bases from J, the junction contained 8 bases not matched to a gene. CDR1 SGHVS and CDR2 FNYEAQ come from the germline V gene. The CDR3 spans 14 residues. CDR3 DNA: TGTGCCAGCAGCCGCGGCGGGGGGGCGGCCGAGCAGTACTTC. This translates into CASSRGGGAAEQYF.

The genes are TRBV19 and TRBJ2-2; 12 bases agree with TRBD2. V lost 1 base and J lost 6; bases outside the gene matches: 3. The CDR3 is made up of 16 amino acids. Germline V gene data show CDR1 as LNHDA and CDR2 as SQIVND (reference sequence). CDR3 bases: TGTGCCAGTAGTATAGGACTAGCGGGAGTCGCCGGGGAGCTGTTTTTT. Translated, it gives CASSIGLAGVAGELFF. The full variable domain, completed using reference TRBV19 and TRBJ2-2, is DGGITQSPKYLFRKEGQNVTLSCEQNLNHDAMYWYRQDPGQGLRLIYYSQIVNDFQKGDIAEGYSVSREKKESFPLTVTSAQKNPTAFYLCASSIGLAGVAGELFFGEGSRLTVL.

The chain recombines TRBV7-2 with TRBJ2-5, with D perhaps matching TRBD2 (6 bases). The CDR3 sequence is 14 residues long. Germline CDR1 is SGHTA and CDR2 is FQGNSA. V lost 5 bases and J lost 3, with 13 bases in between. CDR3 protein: CASSQPGGKETQYF. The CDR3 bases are TGTGCCAGCAGCCAACCAGGAGGGAAAGAGACCCAGTACTTC.